This record covers a single T cell receptor (beta chain). Its antigen remains unknown. Some clones are missing from TCRdb's copy, which holds only in-frame ones; the method was immunoSEQ multiplex PCR. This repertoire shows about 140,000 clones, roughly 92% found once; its top ten account for around 1.7%. CDR1 is KGHSH and CDR2 is LQKENI in the germline V gene. This CDR3 has 15 residues. The V segment lost 2 bases and the J segment 5 bases; nucleotides outside the gene matches: 0. The sample is drawn from a study of T cell responses to AZD1222 COVID-19 vaccine. Findings of the study overall: Just a handful of people given AZD1222 tested seropositive at baseline.

The clonotype originates from an adult in good health. The chain joins TRBV18 to TRBJ2-3; 14 bases are shared with TRBD2. Sequencing was performed on peripheral blood, taken on day 0 of AZD1222 vaccination. CDR3 sequence: CASSPGTSGRDTQYF. The CDR3 DNA reads TGTGCCAGCTCACCAGGGACTAGCGGGAGAGATACGCAGTATTTT.